Listed here is a single T cell receptor beta chain. This clone appeared once. No antigen is known for it. No much larger clone is present one base from it, and per-base qualities are unavailable. During the collection period, no infections or other immune events were recorded for the healthy donors. Healthy-donor blood repertoires served as a training cohort to calibrate time-dependent variance in a beta-binomial model of T-cell clone differential abundance. The training cohort was composed of some ten healthy donors, 3 female and 7 male. On average the donors were 43 years old, and their ages spanned roughly 25 to 65 years. Whole blood was collected from each healthy donor at three time points spaced two to three weeks apart and obtained from a commercial supplier. For immunosequencing, genomic DNA was extracted from whole blood that had not been sorted. TCRbeta CDR3 regions were profiled with the immunoSEQ Assay using bias-controlled multiplex PCR amplification of genomic DNA. The authors processed their data as follows. The absolute abundance of each unique TCRbeta CDR3 region was quantified after sequences were collapsed and filtered. Differential abundance was tested with a binomial (Fisher-equivalent) model and with a beta-binomial model adding time-dependent variance fitted from healthy donors. Clones with fewer than 5 combined templates were removed, and a clone was called differentially abundant if the clone's Benjamini-Hochberg FDR was below 0.01. The form v = (b*log(k)+a)^2 was used to model beta-binomial variance as a function of total template count across the two samples. In its TCRdb copy, this immuneACCESS table keeps in-frame sequences only and misses some clones. Where compared with another copy, unresolved V genes explain less than half of these, and the others have no known cause. D and trimming come from the DNA, and the V and J calls and clone size come from that table. Recorded for this sample are 80,000 to 90,000 clones; more than 75% of them occurred a single time. The ten largest clones capture 5.6% of the sample.

The data were obtained in a study of identifying expanded T cells in peripheral blood (dated by TCRdb to between 2018 and 2021). For the study in its entirety: Technical replicates were generated by sequencing separate aliquots of the same genomic DNA pool, and four replicates were compared pairwise.

What the authors observed across the whole study: Across all healthy-donor time intervals, the beta-binomial model significantly lowered both the number of clones called differentially abundant and the false-positive rate. Variance in clone template counts between roughly 2-week samples significantly increased with total template count across all healthy donors. Between technical replicates the binomial model flagged about 1.2 differentially abundant clones, whereas over roughly 2 weeks the binomial model flagged about 15 and over roughly 4 weeks around 20. The authors expected that over much longer intervals, such as months to years, biological variance in healthy repertoires might increase even further.

Trimming costs V 8 bases and J 4 bases, and their ends lie 11 bases apart. From the cysteine through the phenylalanine, the CDR3 covers 12 amino acids. Only the CDR3 DNA stays, 36 bases, in frame from base 1. CDR1 and CDR2, looked up from the germline V gene, are SNHLY and FYNNEI. Sequencing was carried out using blood. The V and J genes are TRBV2 and TRBJ1-2; a tentative D call is TRBD1 (5 bases match). The clonotype comes from a person aged 18 to 75 in good health. The CDR3 here reads CASRQTLYGYTF. The DNA sequence follows: TGTGCCAGCCGACAGACCCTCTATGGCTACACCTTC.